This T cell receptor (beta chain) was sequenced during a study of beta chain features in type 1 diabetes. General study results and limits: People with Type 1 diabetes carried modestly yet significantly shorter TCRB CDR3s in all four CD4+ subsets. Patients' naive, central memory and Treg TCRB repertoires seemed closer to one another than those of healthy donors. Cells with high TCR expression could be over-represented by cDNA sequencing.

V lost 4 bases, J lost 7 bases, and 18 bases lay in between. CDR3 length: 15 amino acids. Germline lookup yields CDR1 SGHTA and CDR2 FQGNSA. Expressed TCRB transcripts were sequenced, since all the RNA that had been isolated was reverse transcribed. Approximately 910,000 reads per sample were averaged for stem cell-like memory samples. Data came from immunoSEQ multiplex PCR; TCRdb stores just in-frame clones and leaves some out. The sample shows some 99,000 clones, 40% of them seen only once. This clone appeared a few times. The antigen remains undetermined. This TCR derives from a woman between 18 and 29 years old in good health. The chain recombines TRBV7-2 with TRBJ2-3; a weak D match, TRBD1 (6 bases). The sequencing sample was made of stem cell memory CD4+ T cells from blood. CDR3 nucleotide sequence: TGTGCCAGCAGCTCCCAGCGGTCAACAGGGTATACGCAGTATTTT. It is translated as CASSSQRSTGYTQYF. Full variable domain (outside the CDR3, taken from reference TRBV7-2 and TRBJ2-3): GAGVSQSPSNKVTEKGKDVELRCDPISGHTALYWYRQSLGQGLEFLIYFQGNSAPDKSGLPSDRFSAERTGGSVSTLTIQRTQQEDSAVYLCASSSQRSTGYTQYFGPGTRLTVL.